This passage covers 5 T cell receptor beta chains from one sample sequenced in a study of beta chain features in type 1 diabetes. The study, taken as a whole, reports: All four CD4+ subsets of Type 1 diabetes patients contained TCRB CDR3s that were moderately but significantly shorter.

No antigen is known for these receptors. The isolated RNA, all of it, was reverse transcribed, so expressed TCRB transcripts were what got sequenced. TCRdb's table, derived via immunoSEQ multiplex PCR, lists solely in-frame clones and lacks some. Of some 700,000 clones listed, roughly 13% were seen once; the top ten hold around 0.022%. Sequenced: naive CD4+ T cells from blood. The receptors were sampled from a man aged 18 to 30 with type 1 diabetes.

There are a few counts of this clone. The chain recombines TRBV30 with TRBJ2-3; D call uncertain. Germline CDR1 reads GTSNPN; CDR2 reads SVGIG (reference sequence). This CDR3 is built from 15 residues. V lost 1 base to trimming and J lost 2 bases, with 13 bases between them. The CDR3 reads CAWSELRSFTDTQYF. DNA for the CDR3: TGTGCCTGGAGTGAGCTGCGGTCCTTCACAGATACGCAGTATTTT.

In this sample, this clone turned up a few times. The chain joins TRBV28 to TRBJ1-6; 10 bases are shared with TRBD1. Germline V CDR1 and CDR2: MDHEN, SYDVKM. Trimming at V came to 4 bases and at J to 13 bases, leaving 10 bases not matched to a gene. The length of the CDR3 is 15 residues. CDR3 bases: TGTGCCAGCAGTTCCTCGGGACAGGGGTGGGGGCCCCTCCACTTT. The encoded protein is CASSSSGQGWGPLHF.

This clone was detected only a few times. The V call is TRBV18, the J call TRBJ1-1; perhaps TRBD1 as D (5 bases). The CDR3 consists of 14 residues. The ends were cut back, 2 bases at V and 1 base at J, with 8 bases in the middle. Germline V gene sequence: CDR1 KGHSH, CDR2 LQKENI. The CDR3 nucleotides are TGTGCCAGCTCACCAGAGACAGCGAACACTGAAGCTTTCTTT. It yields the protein CASSPETANTEAFF.

CDR3 bases: TGTGCCAGCAGCCACAGGGGTACTGGGGCCAACGTCCTGACTTTC. Protein: CASSHRGTGANVLTF. V and J are TRBV6-5 and TRBJ2-6, with 7 bases lining up with TRBD1. Germline-derived CDR1 and CDR2 are MNHEY and SVGAGI. V was pared by 6 bases and J by 2 bases, with 4 bases of the junction left unmatched. The CDR3 totals 15 residues.

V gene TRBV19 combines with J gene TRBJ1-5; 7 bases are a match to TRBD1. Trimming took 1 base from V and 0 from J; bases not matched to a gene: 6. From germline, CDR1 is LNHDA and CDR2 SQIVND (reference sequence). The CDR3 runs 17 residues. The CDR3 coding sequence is TGTGCCAGTAGTATAGTGGGACAGATATATAGCAATCAGCCCCAGCATTTT. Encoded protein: CASSIVGQIYSNQPQHF.